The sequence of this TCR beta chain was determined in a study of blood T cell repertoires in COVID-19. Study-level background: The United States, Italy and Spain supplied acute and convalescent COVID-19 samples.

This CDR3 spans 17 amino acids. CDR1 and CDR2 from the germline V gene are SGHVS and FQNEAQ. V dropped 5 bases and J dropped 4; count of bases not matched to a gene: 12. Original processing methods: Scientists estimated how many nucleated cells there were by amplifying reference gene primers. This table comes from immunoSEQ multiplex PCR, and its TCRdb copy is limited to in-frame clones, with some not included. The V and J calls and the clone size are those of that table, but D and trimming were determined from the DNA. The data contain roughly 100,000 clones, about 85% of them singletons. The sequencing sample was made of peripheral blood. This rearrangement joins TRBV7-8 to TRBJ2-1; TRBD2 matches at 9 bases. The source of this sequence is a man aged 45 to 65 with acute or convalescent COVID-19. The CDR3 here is CASSRAASGVGYNEQFF. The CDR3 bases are TGTGCCAGCAGCCGCGCAGCTAGCGGGGTCGGGTACAATGAGCAGTTCTTC.